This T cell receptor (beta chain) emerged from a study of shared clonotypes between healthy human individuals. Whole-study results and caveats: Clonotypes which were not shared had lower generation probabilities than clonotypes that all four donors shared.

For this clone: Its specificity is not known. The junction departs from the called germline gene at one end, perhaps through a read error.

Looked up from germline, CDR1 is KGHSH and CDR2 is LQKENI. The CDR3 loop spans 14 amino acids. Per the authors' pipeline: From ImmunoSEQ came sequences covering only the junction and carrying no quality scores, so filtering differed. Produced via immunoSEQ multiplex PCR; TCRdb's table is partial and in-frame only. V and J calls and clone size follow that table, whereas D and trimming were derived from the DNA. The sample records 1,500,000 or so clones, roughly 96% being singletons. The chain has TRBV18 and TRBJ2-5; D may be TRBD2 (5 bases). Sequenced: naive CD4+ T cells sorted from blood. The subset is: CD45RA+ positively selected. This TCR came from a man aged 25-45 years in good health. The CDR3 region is CTSSPNQGRETQYF. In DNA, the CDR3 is TGTACCAGCTCACCAAACCAAGGGAGAGAGACCCAGTACTTC.